The subject of this entry is one T cell receptor beta chain. V lost 3 bases and J 1 base, leaving 15 bases between the germline ends. The CDR3 is 15 residues long. Germline-derived CDR1 and CDR2 are DFQATT and SNEGSKA (reference sequence). The data were obtained in a study of blood T cell repertoires in COVID-19. Study background: From the United States, Italy and Spain came samples of acute and convalescent COVID-19. T cells, B-cell-depleted T cells, or PBMCs supplied cDNA or gDNA.

In the study's own analysis: Quantification of nucleated cells was approximated via reference gene primer amplification. Sequencing was performed with immunoSEQ multiplex PCR; in TCRdb, only in-frame clones are kept and a portion is missing. The DNA was the basis for D and trimming; V, J and clone size are from that table. The data contain about 210,000 clones, 75% to 85% of them singletons. The sample was peripheral blood. The clonotype was recovered from a human donor in a cohort sampled during active COVID-19. The rearrangement uses TRBV20-1 and TRBJ1-1; no clear D gene. In nucleotides, the CDR3 is TGCAGTGCTAGTCGGCCAGGAGGTGGGAACACTGAAGCTTTCTTT. Its translation: CSASRPGGGNTEAFF.